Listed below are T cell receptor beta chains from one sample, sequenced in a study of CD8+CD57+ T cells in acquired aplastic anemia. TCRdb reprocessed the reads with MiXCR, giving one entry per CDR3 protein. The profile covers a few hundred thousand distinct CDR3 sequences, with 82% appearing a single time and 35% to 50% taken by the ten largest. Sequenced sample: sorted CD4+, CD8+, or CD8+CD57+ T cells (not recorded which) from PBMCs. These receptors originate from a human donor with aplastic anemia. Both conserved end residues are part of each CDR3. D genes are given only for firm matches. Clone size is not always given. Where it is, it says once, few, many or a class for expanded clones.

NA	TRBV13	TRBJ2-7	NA	TGTGCCAGCAGCTTAGGCCTCGAGGGTTGGGGCTCCTACGAGCAGTACTTC	CASSLGLEGWGSYEQYF
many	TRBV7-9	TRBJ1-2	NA	TGTGCCAGCAGCTCATCTTCCCAGAACATTGGCTACACCTTC	CASSSSSQNIGYTF
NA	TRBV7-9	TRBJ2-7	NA	TGTGCCAGCAGCCCGGGACCTACACACTATGGCGAGCCGTACTTC	CASSPGPTHYGEPYF
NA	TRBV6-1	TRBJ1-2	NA	TGTGCCATCAGTGAGCCTATGGCCTATGGCTACACCTTC	CAISEPMAYGYTF
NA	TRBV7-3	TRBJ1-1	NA	TGTGCCAGCAGCTTAATGGGGGGGGACACTGAAGCTTTCTTT	CASSLMGGDTEAFF
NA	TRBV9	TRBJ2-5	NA	TGTGCCAGCAGCAGAGGGTCCGATACGCAGACCCAGTACTTC	CASSRGSDTQTQYF
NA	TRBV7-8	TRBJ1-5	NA	TGTGCCAGCAGCGTAGCGGGCGGCCGCGATCCGCCCCAGCATTTT	CASSVAGGRDPPQHF
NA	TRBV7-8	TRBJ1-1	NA	TGTGCCAGCAGCCGGGCAGTGAGCAATCAGCCCCAGCATTTCTTT	CASSRAVSNQPQHFF
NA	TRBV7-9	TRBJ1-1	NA	TGTGCCAGCAGCCTTCAAAGAAGCGGGGTCACCGATGAGTTCTTT	CASSLQRSGVTDEFF
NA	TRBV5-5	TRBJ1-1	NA	TGTGCCAGCAACGGTAGCTTGACAGGGAACACTGAAGCTTTCTTT	CASNGSLTGNTEAFF
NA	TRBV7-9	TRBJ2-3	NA	TGTGCCAGCAGGTTAGGCGGCGGGTACACCCAGTATTTT	CASRLGGGYTQYF
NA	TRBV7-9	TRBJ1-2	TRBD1	TGTGCCAGCAGCTTATCAGGACAGGGGGTTGGCTACACCTTC	CASSLSGQGVGYTF
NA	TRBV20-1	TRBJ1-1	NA	TGCAGTGCTACCCTCGGGGGGAACACTGAAGCTTTCTTT	CSATLGGNTEAFF
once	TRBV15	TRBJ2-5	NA	TGTGCCACCAGTAGGGGCTTCAACCAAGAGACCCAGTACTTC	CATSRGFNQETQYF
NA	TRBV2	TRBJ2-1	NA	TGTGCCATCAGTAGGACGTTTAACCCTGAGCAGTTCTTC	CAISRTFNPEQFF
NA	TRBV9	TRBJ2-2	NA	TGTGCCAGCAGCGGCGACAGCGCCTCCTGTAATTCACTTTTT	CASSGDSASCNSLF
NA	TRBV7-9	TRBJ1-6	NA	TGTGCCAGCAGCTTAGCGGGCCCCACTTCTCCCCTCTGCTTT	CASSLAGPTSPLCF
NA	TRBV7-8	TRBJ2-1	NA	TGTGCCAGCAGCTTACCGAGAGGCGGGGATACGCATGAGCAGTTCTTC	CASSLPRGGDTHEQFF
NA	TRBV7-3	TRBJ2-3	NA	TGTGCCAGCTCCATAGCGGCCAACGCCGTTGAACACTGTTTT	CASSIAANAVEHCF
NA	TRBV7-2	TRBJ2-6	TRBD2	TGTGCCAGCACCTTAGGGAGGGGCCCCTCTGGGCACAACGTCCTGACTTTC	CASTLGRGPSGHNVLTF
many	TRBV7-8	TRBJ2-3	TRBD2	TGTGCCAGCAGCCTAGCGGGAGCGGGTGATACGCAGTATTTT	CASSLAGAGDTQYF
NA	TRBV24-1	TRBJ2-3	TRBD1	TGTGCCACCAGGGCGACAGGGGGACCCGATACGCAGTATTTT	CATRATGGPDTQYF
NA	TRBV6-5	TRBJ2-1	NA	TGTGCCAGCAGCCATGGGGGCGGAAACGGTCAGACTGAGCAGTTCTTC	CASSHGGGNGQTEQFF
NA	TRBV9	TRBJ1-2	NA	TGTGCCAGCAGCCTGGAGGGGGGAGGGGTCTACACCTGCTACACCTTC	CASSLEGGGVYTCYTF
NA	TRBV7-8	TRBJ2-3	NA	TGTGCCAGCAGCTCCGGGGTGACGGGGGGACAGTTTATCCAGTATTTT	CASSSGVTGGQFIQYF
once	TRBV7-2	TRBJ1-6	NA	TGTGCCAGCAGCCGGACGGGGGATCATTCTACGCACCACTTT	CASSRTGDHSTHHF
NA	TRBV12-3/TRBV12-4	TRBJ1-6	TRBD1	TGTGCCAGCAGTGCCGGGACAGACAATTCACCCCTCCACTTT	CASSAGTDNSPLHF
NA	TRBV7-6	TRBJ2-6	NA	TGTGCCAGCAGTTACGGCACGATCGCCCCGGGGGTCAACGTCCTGACTTTC	CASSYGTIAPGVNVLTF
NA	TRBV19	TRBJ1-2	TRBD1	TGTGCCAGTAGTAAGACAGGGGCATATGGCTACACCTTC	CASSKTGAYGYTF
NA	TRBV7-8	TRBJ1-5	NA	TGTGCCAGCAGCTTGGCGTATGGTCCCGATACGCAGCATTTT	CASSLAYGPDTQHF
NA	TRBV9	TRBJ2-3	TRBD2	TGTGCCAGCAGCGTAGGACTAGCGGGAGCGGAGATGGATACGCAGTATTTT	CASSVGLAGAEMDTQYF
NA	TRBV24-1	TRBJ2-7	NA	TGTGCCACCAGTGATTACCTCGGGCAGTACTTC	CATSDYLGQYF
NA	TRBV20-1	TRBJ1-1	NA	TGCAGTGCTAGAGAAACGATGAACACTGAAGCTTCCTTT	CSARETMNTEASF
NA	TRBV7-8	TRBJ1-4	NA	TGTGCCATCAGTGTATCGTCAGGAGAACAAATTAATGAAAAACTGTTTTTT	CAISVSSGEQINEKLFF
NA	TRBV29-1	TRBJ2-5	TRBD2	TGCAGCGTTGAACCAGCGGGAGGCCAAGAGACCCAGTACTTC	CSVEPAGGQETQYF
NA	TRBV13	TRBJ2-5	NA	TGTGCCAGCAGCTTAAGCGGGACCCAGTACTTC	CASSLSGTQYF
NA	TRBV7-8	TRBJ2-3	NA	TGTGCCAGCAGGGACGCGGGAAGAGACGATACGCAGTTT	CASRDAGRDDTQF
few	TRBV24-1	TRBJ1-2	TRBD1	TGTGCCACCAGTGATGGAGACAGGGGCATCTATGGCTACACCTTT	CATSDGDRGIYGYTF
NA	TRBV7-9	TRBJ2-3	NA	TGCGCCAGCAGCCAAGAAGGGGGGGCCCGGGATAAGCAGTATTTT	CASSQEGGARDKQYF
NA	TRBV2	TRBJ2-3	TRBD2	TGTGCCAGCAGTGTTGCGGGGGTTCATGAGCAGTTCTTCTTT	CASSVAGVHEQFFF
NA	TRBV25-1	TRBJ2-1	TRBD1	TGTGCCAGCAGTATTCTCTGGGGACAGGGTTACAATGAGCAGTTCTTC	CASSILWGQGYNEQFF
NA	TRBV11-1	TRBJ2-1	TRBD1	TGTGCCAGCAGCCCTAGGACAGGTGGGTCCTACAATGAGCAGTTCTTC	CASSPRTGGSYNEQFF
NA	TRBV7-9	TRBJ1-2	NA	TGTGCCAGCAGCTTAAGGCAGGGCTATCTCCCCTACGTCTTC	CASSLRQGYLPYVF
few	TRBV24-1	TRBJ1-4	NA	TGTGCCAGCAGCTTAGGGGAGCCTAATGAAAAGCTGTTTTTT	CASSLGEPNEKLFF
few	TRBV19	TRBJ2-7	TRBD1	TGTGCCAGTAGAAAGGACAGGGCGTCCTACGAGCAGTACTTC	CASRKDRASYEQYF
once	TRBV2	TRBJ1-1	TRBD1	TGTGCCAGCAGGGACGGACAGGTTGGGAACACTGAAGCTTTCTTT	CASRDGQVGNTEAFF
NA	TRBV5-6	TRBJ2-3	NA	TGTGCCAGCAGCCTCCCCGACCAGAGCACAGATACGCAGTATTTT	CASSLPDQSTDTQYF
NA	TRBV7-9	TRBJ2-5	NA	TGTGCCGGAAGCTTAGCCCGCGGGACAAAAGAGACCCAGTACTTC	CAGSLARGTKETQYF
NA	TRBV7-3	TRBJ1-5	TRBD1	TGTGCCAGCGGACAGGGTAGTGTGCCCCCGCATTTT	CASGQGSVPPHF
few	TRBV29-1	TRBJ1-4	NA	TGCAGCGTTGTAGAGGGGCGGAATGGTGAAAAACTGTTTTTT	CSVVEGRNGEKLFF
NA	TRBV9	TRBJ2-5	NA	TGTGCCAGCGGAGCAGCTGGGGACACCCAGTACTTC	CASGAAGDTQYF
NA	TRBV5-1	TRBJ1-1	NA	TGCGCCAGCAGCTTGGGAGATTTGAACACCACTGAAGCTTTCTTT	CASSLGDLNTTEAFF
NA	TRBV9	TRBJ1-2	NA	TGTGCCAGCAGCGGAGAGGGCTATCCCCTGGTGAACAACACCTTC	CASSGEGYPLVNNTF
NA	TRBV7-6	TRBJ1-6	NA	TGTGCCAGCAGCTTGAGTTCCTATAATTCACGGCCCCACTTT	CASSLSSYNSRPHF
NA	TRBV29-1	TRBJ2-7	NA	TGCAGCGTTGACGACAGGGAGGGTCCCTACGAGCAGTACTTC	CSVDDREGPYEQYF
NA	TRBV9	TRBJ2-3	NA	TGTGCCTTAGCCGGAGGGCCAGATACGCAGTATTTT	CALAGGPDTQYF
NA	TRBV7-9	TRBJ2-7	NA	TGTGCCAGCAGCTTTCCTCGAGGTCCCAATACGCATTCCTACGAGCAGTACTTC	CASSFPRGPNTHSYEQYF
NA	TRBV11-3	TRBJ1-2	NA	TGTGCCAGCAGCTTTCATAGAAGCGGTGGCTACACCTTC	CASSFHRSGGYTF
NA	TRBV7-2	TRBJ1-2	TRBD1	TGTGCCAGCAGCTGGGGAGGGGGCTCGGTGTGTGGGTACACCTTC	CASSWGGGSVCGYTF
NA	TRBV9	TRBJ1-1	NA	TGTGCCAGCGGCGATGCCGGGAACAATCAGTACTTCTTCTTT	CASGDAGNNQYFFF